One and the same sample provided the 28 T cell receptor beta chains below, sequenced in a study of cytotoxic CD8 clonotypes in ibrutinib-treated CLL. The method was immunoSEQ multiplex PCR; TCRdb's version includes in-frame clones alone and lacks a portion of them. The sample has more than 140,000 clones; approximately 77% are singletons. Sequencing was performed on PBMCs, taken after 12 months of ibrutinib treatment. Source of these receptors: a human donor with chronic lymphocytic leukemia.

The V call is TRBV28, the J call TRBJ2-5; 9 nucleotides agree with TRBD2. The V gene end was trimmed by 4 bases and the J gene end by 4 bases; junction bases not matched to a gene: 10. CDR3 length: 16 residues. CDR1 is MDHEN, CDR2 SYDVKM, per germline. DNA for the CDR3: TGTGCCAGCAGTTCCACGGGTAGCGGGAGCCGAGAGACCCAGTACTTC. This encodes CASSSTGSGSRETQYF.

The J gene is TRBJ2-1, the V gene TRBV6-5; TRBD2 matches at 10 bases. Per germline, CDR1 MNHEY and CDR2 SVGAGI. Trimming removed 5 bases from V and 4 bases from J; junction bases left unmatched: 5. The CDR3 sequence is 15 residues long. This chain's CDR3 is CASSKTLAGYNEQFF. DNA of the CDR3: TGTGCCAGCAGTAAAACACTAGCGGGGTACAATGAGCAGTTCTTC.

The CDR3 is CASSPQGDSGKLFF. The CDR3, as DNA: TGTGCCAGCTCACCACAGGGGGACAGTGGAAAACTGTTTTTT. The chain has TRBV18 and TRBJ1-4; TRBD1 matches 7 bases. The CDR3 spans 14 residues. After removal of 1 base from V and 10 bases from J, the junction contained 6 bases not matched to a gene. CDR1 KGHSH and CDR2 LQKENI come from the germline V gene.

The chain is built from TRBV4-2 and TRBJ2-7, with 10 bases aligning to TRBD2. Trimming removed 0 bases from V and 3 bases from J; junction bases left unmatched: 8. CDR1 is LGHNA, CDR2 YNFKEQ, per germline. The CDR3 has 17 amino acids. Here the CDR3 DNA reads TGTGCCAGCAGCCAAGATGGGAGCGGGGGGGAGTTCTACGAGCAGTACTTC. It encodes CASSQDGSGGEFYEQYF.

This sequence joins TRBV21-1 and TRBJ2-5; the table's TRBD2 call for D was not verified on the DNA. TRBV21-1 is noted as a pseudogene. This CDR3 contains 16 residues. CDR3 nucleotide sequence: TGTGCCAGCAGCAAGCGGGAGGCAGAAGACCAAGAGACCCAGTACTTC. It encodes CASSKREAEDQETQYF.

J is TRBJ2-1 and V is TRBV6-1; D possibly corresponds to TRBD2 (5 bases). Germline CDR1 and CDR2: MNHNS and SASEGT. Trimming removed 2 bases from V and 9 bases from J, with 11 bases in between. This CDR3 has 13 amino acids. The CDR3 DNA follows: TGTGCCAGCAGTGAACTAGAGGGTCGTGAGCAGTTCTTC. It codes for CASSELEGREQFF.

The gene calls are TRBV10-3 and TRBJ2-3; D gene ambiguous. The CDR3 has 12 amino acids. The V gene lost 6 bases and the J gene lost 1 base, with 5 bases spanning the gap. In germline, CDR1 is ENHRY, CDR2 SYGVKD. Written as DNA, the CDR3 is TGTGCCATCAGAGACCGCACAGATACGCAGTATTTT. This gives the protein CAIRDRTDTQYF.

This clone has a single count. This chain joins TRBV15 and TRBJ2-5, with D unresolved. The CDR3 is 15 amino acids. CDR1 LNHNV and CDR2 YYDKDF come from the germline V gene (reference sequence). Trimming shortened V by 0 bases and J by 1 base, and 9 bases separated the two germline ends. The CDR3 loop reads CATSRDPILQETQYF. The CDR3 coding sequence is TGTGCCACCAGCAGAGATCCGATTCTCCAAGAGACCCAGTACTTC.

The V and J genes are TRBV18 and TRBJ2-7, with D possibly TRBD1 on 5 matching bases. Germline lookup yields CDR1 KGHSH and CDR2 LQKENI. This CDR3 is built from 13 residues. V was trimmed by 8 bases and J by 2 bases, leaving 13 bases between them. CDR3 amino acids: CASRRTPAYEQYF. The CDR3 DNA sequence: TGTGCCAGCAGGCGGACACCAGCCTACGAGCAGTACTTC.

The chain is built from TRBV2 and TRBJ2-3, with TRBD2 identical over 8 bases. This CDR3 is 13 amino acids long. The V segment lost 3 bases and the J segment 5 bases; nucleotides outside the gene matches: 1. CDR1 is SNHLY, CDR2 FYNNEI, per germline. The CDR3 DNA is TGTGCCAGCAGTGACCTAGCGGGAGATACGCAGTATTTT. The encoded protein is CASSDLAGDTQYF. The full variable domain, completed using reference TRBV2 and TRBJ2-3, is EPEVTQTPSHQVTQMGQEVILRCVPISNHLYFYWYRQILGQKVEFLVSFYNNEISEKSEIFDDQFSVERPDGSNFTLKIRSTKLEDSAMYFCASSDLAGDTQYFGPGTRLTVL.

J is TRBJ2-3 and V is TRBV5-5; maybe TRBD2 (5 bases). The CDR3 is 14 residues long. V lost 0 bases and J 6 bases, leaving 11 bases between the germline ends. Germline CDR1 reads SGHKS; CDR2 reads YYEKEE (reference sequence). CDR3 bases: TGTGCCAGCAGCTTGGACGAGGGAGTGGATACGCAGTATTTT. This encodes CASSLDEGVDTQYF.

CDR3: CASRGAGELFF. CDR3 DNA sequence: TGCGCCAGCAGGGGGGCCGGGGAGCTGTTTTTT. The chain links TRBV5-1 to TRBJ2-2; the D call may be TRBD1 or TRBD2 (5 bases each). Trimming took off 5 bases at V and 6 bases at J, with 5 bases between the two ends. The germline CDR1 and CDR2 sequences are SGHRS and YFSETQ. This CDR3 is 11 amino acids long.

The V and J genes are TRBV6-5 and TRBJ2-7; no reliable D call. The CDR3 runs to 14 residues. From germline, CDR1 is MNHEY and CDR2 SVGAGI. V was pared by 0 bases and J by 0 bases, with 6 bases between. The CDR3: CASSYSTSSYEQYF. CDR3 nucleotide sequence: TGTGCCAGCAGTTACTCAACCAGCTCCTACGAGCAGTACTTC.

This chain uses TRBV2 with TRBJ1-1, with D maybe TRBD1 (5 bases). The CDR3 consists of 14 residues. Trimming cost V 11 bases and J 1 base, with 17 bases left between them. The germline V gene has CDR1 SNHLY and CDR2 FYNNEI. The CDR3 protein is CACYRGYGNTEAFF. The CDR3 DNA is TGTGCCTGCTACCGGGGGTACGGGAACACTGAAGCTTTCTTT.

This CDR3 is CASSLTGQAETQYF. CDR3 bases: TGTGCCAGCAGCCTCACGGGACAGGCAGAAACCCAGTACTTC. V usage is TRBV7-9 and J usage is TRBJ2-5; 8 bases align to TRBD1. The V gene's germline CDR1 is SEHNR and CDR2 FQNEAQ (reference sequence). This CDR3 has 14 residues. Trimming took 5 bases from V and 8 from J; bases not matched to a gene: 10.

This chain connects TRBV5-1 to TRBJ2-7, with D perhaps being TRBD1 or TRBD2 (5 bases each). The CDR3 is 15 amino acids. Germline CDR1 and CDR2: SGHRS and YFSETQ. V lost 2 bases and J 1 base, leaving 13 bases between the germline ends. The CDR3 reads CASSLPGTASYEQYF. CDR3 DNA: TGCGCCAGCAGCTTACCCGGGACGGCGTCCTACGAGCAGTACTTC.

This clone was counted between two and nine times. The genes are TRBV28 and TRBJ2-3; D might be TRBD1 (5 bases). CDR3 size: 13 residues. Per the germline V gene, CDR1 is MDHEN and CDR2 is SYDVKM. Trimming removed 9 bases from V and 3 bases from J, with 13 bases in between. CDR3 nucleotide sequence: TGTGCCAGTCACTACTCAGGGACAGATACGCAGTATTTT. Translating gives CASHYSGTDTQYF.

The chain recombines TRBV7-9 with TRBJ1-2; D gene uncertain. The CDR3 totals 11 residues. Germline CDR1 SEHNR, CDR2 FQNEAQ (reference sequence). Trimming took off 4 bases at V and 2 bases at J, with 2 bases between the two ends. The CDR3 here is CASSSNYGYTF. The DNA of the CDR3 is TGTGCCAGCAGCTCCAACTATGGCTACACCTTC.

V and J are TRBV9 and TRBJ1-2, with 7 bases identical to TRBD1. CDR1 and CDR2 from the germline V gene are SGDLS and YYNGEE. This CDR3 contains 15 residues. Unmatched junction bases numbered 5, after V lost 0 bases and J lost 3 bases. In DNA form, the CDR3 reads TGTGCCAGCAGCGTAGGGGGACAGACCTACTATGGCTACACCTTC. It encodes CASSVGGQTYYGYTF.

The rearrangement uses TRBV27 and TRBJ2-6; 12 bases line up with TRBD1. From germline, CDR1 is MNHEY and CDR2 SMNVEV (reference sequence). This CDR3 has 19 residues. V gave up 3 bases and J gave up 0 bases; unmatched junction bases: 6. The CDR3 bases are TGTGCCAGCAGTTTGGGACAGGGGGCCGTTTCCTCTGGGGCCAACGTCCTGACTTTC. This translates into CASSLGQGAVSSGANVLTF.

This chain uses TRBV7-9 with TRBJ1-2, with D unresolved. V lost 1 base, J lost 12 bases, and 15 bases lay in between. Per germline, CDR1 SEHNR and CDR2 FQNEAQ (reference sequence). This CDR3 comprises 13 residues. This CDR3 is CASSLGQPAGDTF. CDR3 bases: TGTGCCAGCAGCTTAGGACAACCTGCCGGAGACACCTTC.

This clone was detected once. The rearrangement joins TRBV20-1 to TRBJ2-5; D unclear. CDR3 length equals 11 residues. V lost 5 bases and J lost 4, with 8 bases in between. The germline V gene has CDR1 DFQATT and CDR2 SNEGSKA (reference sequence). The CDR3 region is CSAGSGETQYF. In DNA, the CDR3 is TGCAGTGCTGGTAGTGGAGAGACCCAGTACTTC.

V gene TRBV28 combines with J gene TRBJ2-2; D not certain. CDR3 length equals 14 residues. Germline lookup yields CDR1 MDHEN and CDR2 SYDVKM. The V end was cut by 2 bases, the J end by 3 bases, with 7 bases between. The CDR3 coding sequence is TGTGCCAGCAGTTTAAAGTCAGACACCGGGGAGCTGTTTTTT. Its translation: CASSLKSDTGELFF.

This rearrangement joins TRBV7-6 to TRBJ1-4; TRBD1 matches at 7 bases. Germline trimming cut 2 bases from V and 5 bases from J; bases unmatched to any gene: 5. The CDR3 length is 15 residues. The germline V gene encodes CDR1 SGHVS and CDR2 FNYEAQ. This CDR3 reads CASSLNRDRNEKLFF. CDR3 sequence (DNA): TGTGCCAGCAGCTTAAACCGGGACAGAAATGAAAAACTGTTTTTT.

This clone was counted a single time. V usage is TRBV9 and J usage is TRBJ1-2, with 9 bases that match TRBD1. This CDR3 is built from 14 residues. Unmatched junction bases numbered 8, after V lost 4 bases and J lost 7 bases. Per the germline V gene, CDR1 is SGDLS and CDR2 is YYNGEE. CDR3 amino acids: CASSLNRGHFGYTF. The CDR3 nucleotides are TGTGCCAGCAGCTTGAACAGGGGGCACTTTGGCTACACCTTC.

The chain employs TRBV7-2 and TRBJ2-7; maybe TRBD2 (5 bases). The CDR3 is made up of 13 amino acids. Germline assignment: CDR1 SGHTA and CDR2 FQGNSA. The ends were cut back, 2 bases at V and 13 bases at J, with 18 bases in the middle. CDR3 region: CASSLQGGSVIYF. CDR3 coding DNA: TGTGCCAGCAGCTTACAAGGCGGTAGCGTCATTTACTTC.

The V and J genes are TRBV9 and TRBJ1-1; unclear D gene. Trimming left V 1 base short and J 1 base short, with 8 bases between. The CDR3 consists of 14 residues. Germline-derived CDR1 and CDR2 are SGDLS and YYNGEE. This chain's CDR3 is CASSVRSGNTEAFF. In DNA form, the CDR3 reads TGTGCCAGCAGCGTAAGATCGGGGAACACTGAAGCTTTCTTT.

V gene TRBV28 combines with J gene TRBJ1-2; TRBD1 aligns across 7 bases. V lost 7 bases and J lost 4; bases outside the gene matches: 9. The germline gives CDR1 MDHEN, CDR2 SYDVKM. This CDR3 contains 14 residues. The CDR3 bases are TGTGCCAGCATCCCAGGGGGGGAAGCCTATGGCTACACCTTC. Translation: CASIPGGEAYGYTF.